This entry concerns a single TCR beta chain. The antigen remains unidentified. This record comes from a study of cytomegalovirus exposure and HLA in healthy donors. Study-wide results and caveats: Equally common other TCR beta chains were less clonally expanded than HLA-associated ones, a later analysis found. For TCR beta chains, V- and J-gene trimming was later linked to a missense DCLRE1C variant. Researchers reported that a few CMV-associated chains were confirmed in vitro as CMV antigen-specific.

Both 60 Vbeta primers and 13 Jbeta primers went into the PCR. Here immunoSEQ multiplex PCR was the method, and the copy in TCRdb shows in-frame clones only, minus some. The sample has fewer than 200,000 clones, over 80% seen once. The germline gives CDR1 LNHDA, CDR2 SQIVND (reference sequence). V was cut by 0 bases and J by 1 base, with 12 bases left in between. This CDR3 comprises 16 residues. The source is a woman between 45 and 60 years old in good health and CMV-seropositive. The rearrangement joins TRBV19 to TRBJ1-1; D ambiguous. Sequencing was performed on PBMCs. The CDR3 protein is CASSIDPRYPNTEAFF. The CDR3 nucleotides read TGTGCCAGTAGTATAGACCCGAGGTATCCGAACACTGAAGCTTTCTTT.